This entry concerns a single TCR beta chain. The antigen is unknown. The data are from a study of Ad26.COV2.S vaccination and SARS-CoV-2 variants. On the study more broadly: By the intramuscular route, Ad26.COV2.S was given once, or twice 56 days apart. Study-wide results and limits: It is possible that the TCR breadth and depth analyses underestimated the total T cell responses.

Treatment here: about 20 received Ad26.COV2.S at low or high dose, single or two shots; five or six received placebo; per-sample allocation not given. Repertoires come from day 63 after the first vaccine or placebo injection. Sequencing used immunoSEQ multiplex PCR; TCRdb keeps in-frame clones, though not all of them. The sample yields about 410,000 clones, over 75% seen once. The germline V and J ends were trimmed by 6 bases and 4 bases, with 18 bases remaining between them. Germline values: CDR1 MDHEN, CDR2 SYDVKM. CDR3 size: 15 residues. This TCR was sampled from a person aged 18-65 years who received the Ad26.COV2.S COVID-19 vaccine or a placebo. The material sequenced was peripheral blood, taken in a trial of Ad26.COV2.S vaccine versus placebo. The rearrangement links TRBV28 to TRBJ1-2, with a possible D match to TRBD1 (5 bases). The CDR3 nucleotides read TGTGCCAGCAGCCTACCACAAGGGAGGGGCTATGGCTACACCTTC. Amino acids: CASSLPQGRGYGYTF.